This paragraph reports one T cell receptor beta chain. It lacks a known antigen. This sample stems from a study of cytomegalovirus exposure and HLA in healthy donors (dated by TCRdb to the late 2010s). About the study as a whole: An earlier analysis of 550 to 700 of the donors reported about 250 Gb of sequence data and some 100 million unique TCR beta sequences from 150 million to 200 million T cells. An early release covering roughly 640 HLA-typed donors comprised approximately 290 gigabases of sequencing data and around 80 million unique TCR sequences. The genetic ancestry cluster associated with self-reported Caucasian donors included 81% of the 398 genotyped donors. The study aimed to test whether signatures of past pathogen exposure could be identified by cataloging public T cell receptors. Using immunosequencing, the study profiled T cell repertoires from some 670 subjects and related those repertoires to cytomegalovirus serostatus. Besides the first cohort of 550 to 750 subjects, a separate validation cohort made up of 120 or so different subjects was used. To predict cytomegalovirus infection status, the study brought together high-throughput TCR immunosequencing, statistical association of individual TCRs with disease status, and machine learning. A later analysis re-examined previously published TCR beta repertoires from just over 650 donors and added high-resolution HLA genotyping to investigate patterns of TCR occurrence. Rather than using new phenotypic data, the later analysis identified candidate immune exposures from TCR beta sequences and from how often those sequences occurred across donors. To decide whether each TCR beta V gene segment behaved as functional or pseudogenic, an earlier analysis of fewer than 750 of the donors relied on high-throughput TCR beta sequencing. Donor age, sex, ethnicity and CMV serostatus were collected together with the repertoire data. In a later genetic analysis, genome-wide SNP genotypes for about 55% of the roughly 700 donors were used, and that subset was treated as a discovery cohort. All discovery cohort repertoires had been generated on a single sequencing platform. HLA typing included class I and class II loci at four-digit resolution. Typing coverage differed by locus: A, B, C, DRB1 and DQB1 were typed in roughly 629-630 donors, DQA1 in approximately 520, DPA1 in 600 to 610, and DPB1 in approximately 450. Five DR-DQ haplotypes were handled as single units for association and clustering, since linkage in the cohort was strong. On average, about 240,000 unique TCR beta nucleotide sequences were sequenced per donor among a few hundred genotyped donors of the cohort, with 15% to 20% of those sequences being non-productive.

The germline V gene provides CDR1 SGHRS and CDR2 YFSETQ. The CDR3, from cysteine to phenylalanine, totals 16 residues. Just the 48-base CDR3 DNA is kept, in frame starting at base 1. The junction carries 17 bases between V and J, which are trimmed by 3 bases and 2 bases respectively. The library was obtained by the immunoSEQ multiplex PCR assay. For the multiplex PCR, a mixture combining 60 forward primers for TCR Vbeta segments and 13 reverse primers for TCR Jbeta segments was used. The CDR3 region of rearranged TCR beta genes was amplified from genomic DNA by a multiplex PCR assay. On the Illumina HiSeq System, the amplified TCR beta libraries were sequenced as 87-base-pair reads. Regarding the original processing steps: In a later analysis, some 80 million unique TCR beta chains were counted across the 690 or so repertoires, and around 10 million of these chains were shared by at least two donors. To remove PCR and sequencing errors, raw reads were error-corrected and collapsed into unique sequences using a nearest-neighbor algorithm that merged closely related sequences. Alignment of CDR3 sequences to IMGT reference sequences was used to assign V, D and J gene segments. For a sequence to be retained, a match of at least six nucleotides to both a V gene segment and a J gene segment was required. A rearrangement was called productive if the CDR3 had no stop codons and remained in frame with V and J, and every other rearrangement was called non-productive. Following IMGT convention, CDR3 was defined as the stretch from the second conserved V-encoded cysteine up to the conserved J-encoded phenylalanine. Sequences without an unambiguous match to a single V gene segment were excluded from the earlier analysis of 587 of the donors. An earlier analysis of 500 to 600 of the donors classified V segments as functional when productive rearrangements were above 56.7% and as segregating when the standard deviation between donors was above 5%. A statistical classification framework was developed to diagnose cytomegalovirus status using the catalog of TCR beta chain sequences. V and J gene assignment, in a later analysis, came from comparing TCR nucleotide sequences with IMGT/GENE-DB human TR gene sequences. The TCRdist pipeline was used in a later analysis to assign CDR3 sequences and most-parsimonious VDJ recombination scenarios. In a later analysis, each TCR beta chain was defined by its CDR3 amino acid sequence together with its V-gene family, and reads without a unique V-gene family were excluded. In a later analysis, 500 to 650 highly shared, low-generation-probability nucleotide sequences were removed to address suspected cross-contamination and a sequencing artifact. For each public chain, a later analysis derived a clonal expansion index from normalized ranks of inferred template counts within each repertoire. In a later analysis, generation probabilities were computed using a VDJ recombination model fitted to out-of-frame rearrangements, and the results were checked against IGoR. A later analysis scored TCR-TCR, TCR-HLA and TCR-CMV co-occurrence with hypergeometric tests, applying a repertoire-size bias correction to TCR pairs. False discovery rates were estimated in a later analysis by permuting HLA or CMV assignments 20 times. In a later analysis, co-occurring TCRs were grouped using DBSCAN, with TCRdist sequence similarity added in when clustering inside HLA-allele-positive subsets. Co-occurrence clustering excluded repertoires with fewer than 30,000 or more than 120,000 public chains, plus five with anomalous nucleotide sharing. The table was pulled from immuneACCESS by TCRdb, which kept in-frame rearrangements only. Such tables lose some clones; where checked, under half of the loss comes from unresolved V genes, and the rest has no known cause. D and trimming were read from the DNA, whereas the V and J calls and clone size are those reported in that table. The table for this sample records 90,000 to 150,000 clones. Clones ranked in the top ten supply around 4% of the sample.

The cohort was made up of 666 healthy bone marrow donors. At the time of sampling, every cohort member was nominally healthy, though immune exposures that went unrecorded were likely present. The donor was CMV seronegative and was included in the group of 352 seronegative cohort members. Every donor gave a peripheral blood sample, and the peripheral blood mononuclear cells from that sample were used for TCR beta sequencing. Genomic DNA extraction from the blood cell samples was performed with the Qiagen DNeasy Blood Extraction Kit. The paper's findings and limits, for the study overall: For the cohort, immune exposure information was limited to CMV serostatus. Roughly uniform sequencing depth across donors was assumed in presence/absence analyses, although this assumption may not hold. In a later analysis, several top co-occurrence clusters were reported to appear linked to parvovirus B19, influenza, CMV and Epstein-Barr virus. In an earlier analysis of 450 to 750 of the donors, most TCR beta V segments appeared in productive rearrangements about 90% or about 30% of the time, broadly matching IMGT annotations. Some IMGT-functional V segments, including TRBV6-2 and TRBV6-3, could not be told apart with the 87-base-pair reads, so those segments were excluded. An association between a missense DCLRE1C variant and V-gene and J-gene trimming of TCR beta chains was found in a later genetic analysis and replicated in an independent cohort. HLA typing was unavailable for some donors at each locus, so association tests used only the typed subset. A total of 150 or so TCR beta chains were listed by the study as associated with cytomegalovirus. Because counts were too low, 15 to 20 rarely observed V segments, including chromosome 9 orphons, were excluded from the earlier analysis of 587 of the donors. Correlated functional status among segregating V segments might be attributable to linkage disequilibrium, but an unknown experimental factor could not be ruled out. In a later genetic analysis, fewer N-insertions in productive TCRs were reported among donors in an Asian-associated ancestry cluster than the roughly 710-donor mean. The cohort was sequenced for TCR beta chains only, and without alpha or paired-chain data the features that could be detected were limited. Most TCR sequences were seen in very few donors, while some public TCRs were found in many individuals. A later analysis associated 15,000 to 20,000 TCR beta sequences with specific HLA alleles at a false discovery rate of 0.05. A later analysis found that TCR association rates varied across HLA loci, with DRB1 alleles showing the most associated TCRs and HLA-C alleles the fewest. In vitro tests confirmed that three of the cytomegalovirus-associated TCR beta chains recognize cytomegalovirus antigens. A cluster of highly shared sequence variants was judged likely to represent a technical artifact of the sequencing pipeline. Most CMV-associated TCR beta chains appeared to be HLA-restricted in a later analysis, and the HLA associations seemed to be driven largely by CMV exposure. The authors suggested that the approach could potentially be extended to other disease states and immunological phenotypes. In a later analysis, HLA-associated TCR beta chains were found to be more clonally expanded and to have lower generation probabilities than equally common non-associated chains. Strong co-occurrence of HLA alleles, especially DR and DQ, made assigning TCR associations to individual alleles difficult. Cytomegalovirus status was reported to be diagnosed by the classifier with high specificity and sensitivity in both the original and validation cohorts. A further reported finding was that TCR beta sequences accurately predicted the HLA-A and HLA-B alleles for most subjects in the first cohort.

The chain is made from TRBV5-1 and TRBJ1-2; TRBD1 is possibly the D segment (6 matching bases). The source of this sequence is a man in his late teens or twenties in good health and CMV-seronegative. The sequenced sample consisted of PBMCs. The CDR3 region: CASSYHRAPTNYGYTF. At the DNA level, the sequence is TGCGCCAGCAGCTACCACAGGGCACCCACGAACTATGGCTACACCTTC.